The 31 T cell receptor beta chains given below trace back to one sample, sequenced in a study of T cells after yellow fever vaccination. One entry per CDR3 protein results from TCRdb running MiXCR on the 5' RACE reads. The table has some 550,000 distinct CDR3 sequences, about 19% seen once. Material: PBMCs, obtained 15 days after the yellow fever booster vaccination. The receptors were sampled from a man aged 30-40 years who received the YFV17D yellow fever vaccine.

The chain employs TRBV24-1 and TRBJ2-1; weak D call: TRBD1 (5 bases). CDR1 KGHDR and CDR2 SFDVKD come from the germline V gene. V was clipped by 3 bases and J by 9 bases, with 11 bases between them. CDR3 length equals 13 residues. The CDR3 coding sequence is TGTGCCACCAGTGATGGACATATGAGTGAGCAGTTCTTC. Its protein is CATSDGHMSEQFF.

This clonotype showed up just a few times. The J gene is TRBJ2-7, the V gene TRBV30, with D uncertain. CDR1 is GTSNPN, CDR2 SVGIG, per germline (reference sequence). CDR3 length: 13 residues. Trimming left V 4 bases short and J 3 bases short, with 13 bases between. The CDR3 DNA reads as TGTGCCTGGACGGCCGACCTGAACTACGAGCAGTACTTC. It codes for CAWTADLNYEQYF.

This clonotype was seen a few times. V is TRBV18 and J is TRBJ2-2, with D unclear. Deletions cut 2 bases from V and 5 bases from J, with 15 bases between. The CDR3 length is 16 residues. Germline V gene sequence: CDR1 KGHSH, CDR2 LQKENI. CDR3 sequence: CASSPDQAQETGELFF. The CDR3 bases are TGTGCCAGCTCACCAGACCAGGCGCAGGAGACCGGGGAGCTGTTTTTT.

The V and J genes are TRBV9 and TRBJ2-1; the match to TRBD2 covers 9 bases. In germline, CDR1 is SGDLS, CDR2 YYNGEE. The CDR3 length is 15 residues. V trimming: 1 base; J trimming: 7 bases; junction bases outside the gene matches: 6. The CDR3 loop reads CASSVQGLAGNEQFF. The CDR3 DNA sequence: TGTGCCAGCAGCGTACAGGGACTAGCCGGGAATGAGCAGTTCTTC.

This clonotype was seen repeatedly, ten times or more. The chain combines TRBV4-2 with TRBJ2-7; D unclear. The CDR3 is made up of 14 amino acids. Trimming pared 0 bases from V and 2 bases from J, leaving 8 bases between. The germline CDR1 and CDR2 sequences are LGHNA and YNFKEQ. The CDR3 DNA reads TGTGCCAGCAGCCAAGATCCGGGTCCCTACGAGCAGTACTTC. Protein sequence: CASSQDPGPYEQYF.

The chain carries TRBV5-4 and TRBJ2-2; the match to TRBD1 covers 12 bases. Looked up from germline, CDR1 is SGHNT and CDR2 is YYREEE (reference sequence). J gave up 5 bases and V 3 bases, and 5 bases lay outside the gene matches. The CDR3 runs to 16 residues. The CDR3: CASSYPGQGATGELFF. For the CDR3, the DNA is TGTGCCAGCAGCTACCCGGGACAGGGGGCTACCGGGGAGCTGTTTTTT.

This clonotype was detected only a few times. The chain joins TRBV5-1 to TRBJ2-1; TRBD2 matches at 11 bases. With 2 bases clipped from V and 9 bases from J, the junction kept 7 bases outside the gene matches. The CDR3 covers 15 residues. The germline V gene has CDR1 SGHRS and CDR2 YFSETQ. Written as DNA, the CDR3 is TGCGCCAGCAGCTTCCTCCTAGCGGGAGGCGGTGAGCAGTTCTTC. Its translation: CASSFLLAGGGEQFF.

The V gene is TRBV29-1, the J gene TRBJ1-1; possible D gene TRBD1, 6 bases. This CDR3 contains 12 residues. V was trimmed by 5 bases and J by 4 bases, leaving 11 bases between them. Germline-derived CDR1 and CDR2 are SQVTM and ANQGSEA. The CDR3 coding sequence is TGCAGCGTTCGAGCAGGGGCCACTGAAGCTTTCTTT. This translates into CSVRAGATEAFF. The whole variable domain, filled in from reference TRBV29-1 and TRBJ1-1, reads SAVISQKPSRDICQRGTSLTIQCQVDSQVTMMFWYRQQPGQSLTLIATANQGSEATYESGFVIDKFPISRPNLTFSTLTVSNMSPEDSSIYLCSVRAGATEAFFGQGTRLTVV.

The J gene is TRBJ2-3, the V gene TRBV9; perhaps TRBD2 as D (6 bases). This CDR3 has 16 amino acids. Trimming removed 2 bases from V and 4 bases from J, with 17 bases in between. Germline V gene sequence: CDR1 SGDLS, CDR2 YYNGEE. CDR3 residues: CASSVLSGVNADTQYF. The CDR3 DNA reads as TGTGCCAGCAGCGTTCTCTCGGGAGTAAATGCAGATACGCAGTATTTT.

This clonotype was seen only a few times. The rearrangement joins TRBV6-2 or TRBV6-3 to TRBJ2-1; maybe TRBD2 (6 bases). The germline V and J ends were trimmed by 3 bases and 6 bases, with 15 bases remaining between them. CDR3 length: 15 amino acids. CDR1 is MNHEY and CDR2 is SVGEGT in the germline V gene. CDR3 sequence (DNA): TGTGCCAGCAGTTATGGTGGGCAGGGACTCAATGAGCAGTTCTTC. It codes for CASSYGGQGLNEQFF.

The sample holds a few counts of this clonotype. V is TRBV4-3 and J is TRBJ2-4; possibly TRBD2 for D (5 bases). Deletions cut 3 bases from V and 0 bases from J, with 9 bases between. This CDR3 contains 15 residues. Germline loops: CDR1 LGHNA, CDR2 YSLEER. CDR3 sequence: CASSHRRVAKNIQYF. In nucleotides, the CDR3 is TGCGCCAGCAGCCATCGGCGGGTAGCCAAAAACATTCAGTACTTC.

The chain joins TRBV12-3 or TRBV12-4 to TRBJ2-3; a possible D gene is TRBD1 (6 bases). This CDR3 is built from 15 residues. V was clipped by 6 bases and J by 2 bases, with 15 bases between them. The CDR3 sequence: CASSHDTGLTDTQYF. Written as DNA, the CDR3 is TGTGCCAGCAGCCATGATACAGGGCTCACAGATACGCAGTATTTT.

As for this clonotype: At one of its ends the junction is not consistent with the germline gene, which may arise from a read error. The chain links TRBV6-1 to TRBJ2-1, with TRBD2 matching over 7 bases. Germline assignment: CDR1 MNHNS and CDR2 SASEGT. This CDR3 has 12 residues. CDR3 residues: CAGATSYDEQFF. CDR3 coding DNA: TGTGCCGGGGCGACTAGCTACGATGAGCAGTTCTTC.

The gene calls are TRBV12-3 or TRBV12-4 and TRBJ2-7; TRBD1 or TRBD2 may be the D gene (5 bases each). CDR3 size: 13 residues. The V end was cut by 8 bases, the J end by 7 bases, with 18 bases between. The chain's CDR3 is CASGRVRDGEQYF. DNA of the CDR3: TGTGCCAGCGGGCGGGTCAGGGACGGTGAGCAGTACTTC.

This clonotype was counted a few times. The chain joins TRBV5-1 to TRBJ2-3; D not resolved. The V gene lost 0 bases and the J gene lost 2 bases, with 10 bases spanning the gap. The CDR3 runs 15 residues. The germline CDR1 and CDR2 sequences are SGHRS and YFSETQ. CDR3 DNA: TGCGCCAGCAGCTTGGCTGACCGGATCACAGATACGCAGTATTTT. It is translated as CASSLADRITDTQYF.

The rearrangement links TRBV10-3 to TRBJ1-1; 9 bases match TRBD1. V gave up 3 bases and J gave up 6 bases; unmatched junction bases: 5. This CDR3 region has 14 residues. Germline assignment: CDR1 ENHRY and CDR2 SYGVKD. CDR3 bases: TGTGCCATCAGTGACTCGGACAGGGGTCCTGAAGCTTTCTTT. The encoded protein is CAISDSDRGPEAFF.

The chain recombines TRBV20-1 with TRBJ2-1; 12 positions agree with TRBD2. Germline-derived CDR1 and CDR2 are DFQATT and SNEGSKA (reference sequence). The CDR3 is 15 amino acids. After removal of 6 bases from V and 10 bases from J, the junction contained 13 bases not matched to a gene. CDR3 coding DNA: TGCAGTGCCTTTAACCCGGGACTAGCGGGTGGCGAGCAGTTCTTC. This sequence encodes CSAFNPGLAGGEQFF.

The rearrangement joins TRBV2 to TRBJ2-3, with D hard to call. Germline lookup yields CDR1 SNHLY and CDR2 FYNNEI. The V end lost 8 bases, the J end lost 5 bases, and 11 bases lay between the germline ends. This CDR3 is built from 12 residues. The CDR3 DNA reads as TGTGCCAGCTATTATAACCAAGATACGCAGTATTTT. Amino acid sequence: CASYYNQDTQYF.

This clonotype was seen a few times. This rearrangement joins TRBV4-2 to TRBJ2-7; 9 positions agree with TRBD2. Trimming removed 4 bases from V and 2 bases from J; junction bases left unmatched: 9. This CDR3 is 16 amino acids long. The V gene's germline CDR1 is LGHNA and CDR2 YNFKEQ. The CDR3 region is CASSRLGAGGAYEQYF. For the CDR3, the DNA is TGTGCCAGCAGCCGCTTAGGGGCGGGAGGGGCCTACGAGCAGTACTTC.

This clonotype was detected a few times. CDR3 in amino acids: CASSLKYRGLAKNIQYF. CDR3 bases: TGTGCCAGCAGTTTAAAGTACAGGGGGCTGGCCAAAAACATTCAGTACTTC. The chain employs TRBV12-3 or TRBV12-4 and TRBJ2-4, with TRBD1 matching 9 bases. The CDR3 totals 17 residues. Trimming took 2 bases from V and 1 from J; bases not matched to a gene: 6.

The genes are TRBV7-8 and TRBJ2-2; TRBD2 aligns across 11 bases. J was trimmed by 6 bases and V by 2 bases; bases with no gene match: 8. Per germline, CDR1 SGHVS and CDR2 FQNEAQ. CDR3 length: 17 amino acids. This chain's CDR3 is CASSLLILAGDSGELFF. DNA for the CDR3: TGTGCCAGCAGCTTATTGATACTAGCGGGAGATTCCGGGGAGCTGTTTTTT.

This rearrangement joins TRBV12-3 or TRBV12-4 to TRBJ2-1; D might be TRBD2 (6 bases). The CDR3 loop spans 17 amino acids. V lost 3 bases, J lost 0 bases, and 15 bases lay in between. CDR3 sequence reads: CASSFGWAGSSYNEQFF. The CDR3 DNA reads as TGTGCCAGCAGTTTTGGCTGGGCGGGAAGCTCCTACAATGAGCAGTTCTTC.

This chain connects TRBV20-1 to TRBJ2-3; 10 nucleotides align to TRBD2. V was pared by 7 bases and J by 10 bases, with 14 bases of the junction left unmatched. Per the germline V gene, CDR1 is DFQATT and CDR2 is SNEGSKA (reference sequence). This CDR3 comprises 14 residues. CDR3 nucleotide sequence: TGCAGTGTTATACTAGCGGGGATCCTCGGCTCGCAGTATTTT. Amino acid sequence: CSVILAGILGSQYF.

This clonotype has more than one count but fewer than ten. The J gene is TRBJ1-4, the V gene TRBV3-1; 8 bases fit TRBD1. This CDR3 has 15 amino acids. After removal of 4 bases from V and 8 bases from J, the junction contained 9 bases not matched to a gene. Germline CDR1 is LGHDT and CDR2 is YNNKEL (reference sequence). CDR3 in amino acids: CASSLRGQGREKLFF. The CDR3 DNA reads as TGTGCCAGCAGCCTCCGTGGACAGGGAAGGGAAAAACTGTTTTTT. The whole variable domain, remainder taken from reference TRBV3-1 and TRBJ1-4, is DTAVSQTPKYLVTQMGNDKSIKCEQNLGHDTMYWYKQDSKKFLKIMFSYNNKELIINETVPNRFSPKSPDKAHLNLHINSLELGDSAVYFCASSLRGQGREKLFFGSGTQLSVL.

This clonotype occurred a few times. The V call is TRBV7-9, the J call TRBJ2-7, with D perhaps matching TRBD1 or TRBD2 (6 bases each). Between the trimmed V and J ends, which lost 3 bases and 5 bases, there was a span of 14 bases. The germline V gene encodes CDR1 SEHNR and CDR2 FQNEAQ (reference sequence). The CDR3 covers 14 residues. CDR3 in DNA: TGTGCCAGCAGCTTGGAGGGGGGCCTCGACGAGCAGTACTTC. It encodes CASSLEGGLDEQYF.

This clonotype turned up a few times. V is TRBV28 and J is TRBJ2-2, with D perhaps being TRBD1 or TRBD2 (5 bases each). V lost 10 bases to trimming and J lost 6 bases, with 18 bases between them. The CDR3 contains 14 residues. Germline CDR1 is MDHEN and CDR2 is SYDVKM. Written as DNA, the CDR3 is TGTGCCACCTTCCCGGGGACGAGCTCCGGGGAGCTGTTTTTT. Its translation: CATFPGTSSGELFF.

This chain connects TRBV27 to TRBJ2-7; no clear D gene. The ends were cut back, 6 bases at V and 7 bases at J, with 19 bases in the middle. The CDR3 has 14 amino acids. CDR1 and CDR2 (germline): MNHEY, SMNVEV (reference sequence). The CDR3 coding sequence is TGTGCCAGCAGCCTGGCCGGCGAAGGCCGGGAGCAGTACTTC. This gives the protein CASSLAGEGREQYF.

With respect to this clonotype: The junction shows a germline mismatch at one end, possibly a read error. The rearrangement joins TRBV15 to TRBJ2-1; the D gene could be TRBD1 or TRBD2 (5 bases each). CDR1 LNHNV and CDR2 YYDKDF come from the germline V gene (reference sequence). The CDR3 loop spans 13 amino acids. This chain's CDR3 is CATSLIGANLGVF. CDR3 coding DNA: TGTGCCACCAGCCTCATCGGGGCTAACCTCGGCGTCTTC.

The genes are TRBV20-1 and TRBJ2-3; the match to TRBD2 covers 7 bases. The germline V gene encodes CDR1 DFQATT and CDR2 SNEGSKA (reference sequence). V shed 6 bases, J shed 5 bases, and the junction held 14 bases outside the gene matches. This CDR3 is 15 amino acids long. The CDR3 loop is CSAFRLAGVQDTQYF. The CDR3 nucleotides are TGCAGTGCCTTCCGGTTGGCGGGAGTCCAAGATACGCAGTATTTT.

This clonotype was picked up many times. This chain links TRBV7-9 with TRBJ1-6; no clear D gene. The CDR3 has 15 residues. V shed 6 bases and J shed 8 bases, with 17 bases lying between them. From germline, CDR1 is SEHNR and CDR2 FQNEAQ (reference sequence). DNA for the CDR3: TGTGCCAGCAGTAGAAGAAGCTTTGGGGATTCACCCCTCCACTTT. It encodes CASSRRSFGDSPLHF.

The V call is TRBV10-3, the J call TRBJ2-1; 11 bases are shared with TRBD2. CDR3 length: 14 residues. Looked up from germline, CDR1 is ENHRY and CDR2 is SYGVKD. V was pared by 7 bases and J by 7 bases, with 6 bases of the junction left unmatched. CDR3: CAIKLTSGMNEQFF. CDR3 nucleotides: TGTGCCATCAAACTGACTAGCGGGATGAATGAGCAGTTCTTC.